This TCR beta chain was captured by sequencing in a study of blood T cell repertoires in COVID-19. Using immunoSEQ multiplex PCR, the repertoire was profiled, and TCRdb retains in-frame clones only, with some absent. The sample has 89,000 or so clones, 90% to 95% seen once. The trim removed 4 bases at V and 1 base at J, leaving 11 bases unmatched. The CDR3 sequence is 17 residues long. Germline V lookup: CDR1 SGHNT, CDR2 YYREEE (reference sequence). The TCR sequence derives from a human donor with active COVID-19. The donor label of this sample is uncertain. The material sequenced was peripheral blood. The chain carries TRBV5-4 and TRBJ2-7; TRBD2 agrees at 10 bases. This CDR3 is CASSRGGASGRSYEQYF. DNA for the CDR3: TGTGCCAGCAGCCGGGGGGGGGCTAGCGGGAGATCCTACGAGCAGTACTTC.